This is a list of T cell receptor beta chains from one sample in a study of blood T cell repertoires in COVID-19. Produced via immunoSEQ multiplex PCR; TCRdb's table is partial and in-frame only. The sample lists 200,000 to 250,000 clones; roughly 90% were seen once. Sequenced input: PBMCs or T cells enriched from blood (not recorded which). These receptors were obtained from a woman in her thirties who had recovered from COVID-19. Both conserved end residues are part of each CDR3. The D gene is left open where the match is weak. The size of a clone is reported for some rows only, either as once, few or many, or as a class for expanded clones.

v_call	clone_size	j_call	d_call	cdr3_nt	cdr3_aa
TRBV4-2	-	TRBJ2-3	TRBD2	TGTGCCAGCAGCCAAGATCCGGGGGGGATCACAGATACGCAGTATTTT	CASSQDPGGITDTQYF
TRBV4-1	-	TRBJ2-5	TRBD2	TGCGCCAGCAGCCAAGTTGGGACTAGCGGGTGGGAGACCCAGTACTTC	CASSQVGTSGWETQYF
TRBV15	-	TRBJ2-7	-	TGTGCCACCAGCAGAGCGGGAAAATACGAGCAGTACTTC	CATSRAGKYEQYF
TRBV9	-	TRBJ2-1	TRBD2	TGTGCCAGCAGCGTAGTAGCGGGGCCCTACAATGAGCAGTTCTTC	CASSVVAGPYNEQFF
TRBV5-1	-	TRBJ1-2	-	TGCGCCAGCAGCTTGGAGAGTTTCTATGGCTACACCTTC	CASSLESFYGYTF
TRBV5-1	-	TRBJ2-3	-	TGCGCCAGCAGCTTGGCTTTTAGCACAGATACGCAGTATTTT	CASSLAFSTDTQYF
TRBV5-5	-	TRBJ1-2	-	TGTGCCAGCAGCTCCACAGGGAGGGATGGCTACACCTTC	CASSSTGRDGYTF
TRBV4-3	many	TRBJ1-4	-	TGCGCCAGCAGTACGGCGGCGCGCGAAAAACTGTTTTTT	CASSTAAREKLFF
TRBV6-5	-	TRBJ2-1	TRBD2	TGTGCCAGCAAATCGACTAGCGGGGGCGATGAGCAGTTCTTC	CASKSTSGGDEQFF
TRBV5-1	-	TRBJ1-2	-	TGCGCCCGCAGCCCGGGGGGGGGCTCAAGGGCCAACTATGGCTACACCTTC	CARSPGGGSRANYGYTF
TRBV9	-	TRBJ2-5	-	TGTGCCAGCAGCCTAGGGACAACACAAGAGACCCAGTACTTC	CASSLGTTQETQYF
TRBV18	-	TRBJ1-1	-	TGTGCCAGCTCACCAAATAGGGGGGGCGAGGGTATGAACACTGAAGCTTTCTTT	CASSPNRGGEGMNTEAFF
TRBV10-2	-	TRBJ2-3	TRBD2	TGCGCCAGCAGTGAGTCGGTAGCGGGGGAGACAGATACGCAGTATTTT	CASSESVAGETDTQYF
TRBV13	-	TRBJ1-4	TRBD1	TGTGCCAGCAGTCGCGCCGACAGGGACAATGAAAAACTGTTTTTT	CASSRADRDNEKLFF
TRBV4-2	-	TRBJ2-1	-	TGTGCCAGCAGCCCCACCACGGGGCGGGGGCCTTACAATGAGCAGTTCTTC	CASSPTTGRGPYNEQFF
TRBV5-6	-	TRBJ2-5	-	TGTGCCAGCAGCGACTCGACCCTAACAGGGTTGGCCCAGTACTTC	CASSDSTLTGLAQYF
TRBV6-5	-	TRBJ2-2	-	TGTGCCAGCAGTATTGACAGGCGGGACACCGGGGAGCTGTTTTTT	CASSIDRRDTGELFF
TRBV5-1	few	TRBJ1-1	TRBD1	TGCGCCAGCAGCAGGGACAGGGGACTGAGCTCTGAAGCTTTCTTT	CASSRDRGLSSEAFF
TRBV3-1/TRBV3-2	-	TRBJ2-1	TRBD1	TGTGCCAGCAGCCCCCGGACAGGGGGCGCCTACAATGAGCAGTTCTTC	CASSPRTGGAYNEQFF
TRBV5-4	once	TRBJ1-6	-	TGTGCCACCACCAGGCTTTCCGTTAATTCACCCCTCCACTTT	CATTRLSVNSPLHF
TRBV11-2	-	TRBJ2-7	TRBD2	TGTGCCAGCAGCTTAGGGCCCGGCCTAGCGGGGGGGCCCCACTACGAGCAGTACTTC	CASSLGPGLAGGPHYEQYF
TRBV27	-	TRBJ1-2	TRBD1	TGTGCCAGCAGCTGGGACAGGGCGTATGGCTACACCTTC	CASSWDRAYGYTF
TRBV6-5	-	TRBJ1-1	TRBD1	TGTGCCAGCAGTTACACAGGGGGCCTGGAAGCTTTCTTT	CASSYTGGLEAFF
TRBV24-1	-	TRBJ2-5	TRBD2	TGTGCCACCAGTAAAACCCCCCCTCTAGCGGGGGGACAAGAGACCCAGTACTTC	CATSKTPPLAGGQETQYF
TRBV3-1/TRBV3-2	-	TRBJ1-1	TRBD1	TGTGCCAGCAGCCATCCCTCCGGGACAGGGGGCTTGGAAGCTTTCTTT	CASSHPSGTGGLEAFF
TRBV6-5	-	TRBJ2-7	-	TGTGCCAGCACCCCCGCCTCTCTAGACGAGCAGTACTTC	CASTPASLDEQYF
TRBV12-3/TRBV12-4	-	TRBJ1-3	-	TGTGCCAGCAGGCAGGATGGTGGAAACACCATATATTTT	CASRQDGGNTIYF
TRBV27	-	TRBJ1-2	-	TGTGCCAGCAGTTTATCCCGGACATTTAGCTATGGCTACACCTTC	CASSLSRTFSYGYTF
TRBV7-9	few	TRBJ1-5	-	TGTGCCAGCAGCTTTGGGCAGTCCAATCAGCCCCAGCATTTT	CASSFGQSNQPQHF
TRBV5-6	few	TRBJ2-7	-	TGTGCCAGCAGCTTGGACTACTACGAGCAGTACTTC	CASSLDYYEQYF
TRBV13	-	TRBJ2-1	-	TGTGCCAGCAGCTTGCTAGCGCCTGAATCGAATGAGCAGTTCTTC	CASSLLAPESNEQFF
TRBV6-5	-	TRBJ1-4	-	TGTGCCAGCAGTACCCGGGAGGAAGTAATTGAAAAACTGTTTTTT	CASSTREEVIEKLFF
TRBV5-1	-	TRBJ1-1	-	TGCGCCAGCAGCTTGCGGGGGACGATCACTGAAGCTTTCTTT	CASSLRGTITEAFF
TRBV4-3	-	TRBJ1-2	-	TGCGCCAGCAGCCAAGATCGGGGAGGTGGCTACACCTTC	CASSQDRGGGYTF
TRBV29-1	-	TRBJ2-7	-	TGCAGCGTTGAAACCCCGGCGTCAGTGCGGGAGCAGTACTTC	CSVETPASVREQYF
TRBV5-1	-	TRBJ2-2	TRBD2	TGCGCCAGCAGCTTGAATAGGGACTACCCCACCGGGGAGCTGTTTTTT	CASSLNRDYPTGELFF
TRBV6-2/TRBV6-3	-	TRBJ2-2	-	TGTGCCAGCAGTTACGGGCCGGGAACGAACACCGGGGAGCTGTTTTTT	CASSYGPGTNTGELFF
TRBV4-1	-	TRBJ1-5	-	TGCGCCAGCAGCCAAGATCGGGCTAGAGGGCTGAATCAGCCCCAGCATTTT	CASSQDRARGLNQPQHF
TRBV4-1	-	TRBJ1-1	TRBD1	TGCGCCAGCAGCCGACTGACAGGGGCAAACACTGAAGCTTTCTTT	CASSRLTGANTEAFF
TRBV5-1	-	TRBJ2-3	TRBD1	TGCGCCAGCAGCACCAAGCCGGGACAGGGGACCACAGATACGCAGTATTTT	CASSTKPGQGTTDTQYF
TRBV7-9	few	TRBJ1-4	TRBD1	TGTGCCAGCAGCTCGACCACAGGGGCCCGAAATGAAAAACTGTTTTTT	CASSSTTGARNEKLFF
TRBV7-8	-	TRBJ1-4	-	TGTGCCAGCAGCTTGGCAGGGAATGAAAAACTGTTTTTT	CASSLAGNEKLFF
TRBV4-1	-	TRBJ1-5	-	TGCGCCAGCAGCATCAGGGCTGCGAGCAATCAGCCCCAGCATTTT	CASSIRAASNQPQHF
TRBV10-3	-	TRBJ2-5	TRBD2	TGTGCCATCATGGGACTAGGAGAGACCCAGTACTTC	CAIMGLGETQYF
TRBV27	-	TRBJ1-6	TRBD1	TGTGCCAGCACCCGGGGGACAGCATCCACCTATAATTCACCCCTCCACTTT	CASTRGTASTYNSPLHF
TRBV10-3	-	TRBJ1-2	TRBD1	TGTGCCATCAGTCCGGGACAGGGGACGCATGGCTACACCTTC	CAISPGQGTHGYTF